This T cell receptor beta chain was recorded in a study of blood T cell repertoires in COVID-19. Study-level background: Collection of acute and convalescent COVID-19 samples took place in the United States, Italy and Spain. Nucleic acid was either cDNA or gDNA, and it came from T cells, B-cell-depleted T cells, or PBMCs.

Germline CDR1 and CDR2: SGDLS and YYNGEE. J was trimmed by 5 bases and V by 5 bases; bases with no gene match: 16. This CDR3 region has 18 residues. The authors' processing: Scientists estimated how many nucleated cells there were by amplifying reference gene primers. Method: immunoSEQ multiplex PCR; TCRdb's copy keeps in-frame clones and lacks some. Clonal size and the V and J genes are those of that table, whereas D and trimming came from the DNA. The sample shows tens of thousands of clones, over 70% of them seen only once. The specimen was peripheral blood. The gene calls are TRBV9 and TRBJ2-2; 9 bases fit TRBD1. The receptor was derived from a man between 45 and 60 years old with acute or convalescent COVID-19. The CDR3 nucleotides are TGTGCCAGCAGTTTTCGGAGCTCCGGACAGGGGAGAACCGGGGAGCTGTTTTTT. This encodes CASSFRSSGQGRTGELFF. The full variable domain, its missing parts supplied by reference TRBV9 and TRBJ2-2, is DSGVTQTPKHLITATGQRVTLRCSPRSGDLSVYWYQQSLDQGLQFLIQYYNGEERAKGNILERFSAQQFPDLHSELNLSSLELGDSALYFCASSFRSSGQGRTGELFFGEGSRLTVL.